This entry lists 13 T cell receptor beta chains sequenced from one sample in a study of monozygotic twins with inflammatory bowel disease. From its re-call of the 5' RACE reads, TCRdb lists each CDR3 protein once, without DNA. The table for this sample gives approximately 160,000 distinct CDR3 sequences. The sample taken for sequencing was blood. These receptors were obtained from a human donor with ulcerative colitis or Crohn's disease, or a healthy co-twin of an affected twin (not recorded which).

The CDR3 sequence is CASSLGGGELFF. The chain employs TRBV14 and TRBJ2-2; the TCRdb D gene call, TRBD1, has no DNA to confirm it. This CDR3 has 12 residues. Germline CDR1 is SGHDN and CDR2 is FVKESK.

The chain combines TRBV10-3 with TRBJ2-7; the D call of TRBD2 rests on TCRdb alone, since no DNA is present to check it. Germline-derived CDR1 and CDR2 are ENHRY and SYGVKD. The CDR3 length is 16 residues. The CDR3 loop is CAISGDSGRSTYEQYF.

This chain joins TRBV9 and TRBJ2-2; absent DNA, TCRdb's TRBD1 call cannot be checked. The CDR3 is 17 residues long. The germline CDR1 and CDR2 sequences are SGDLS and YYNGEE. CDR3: CASSVATPGQGTGELFF.

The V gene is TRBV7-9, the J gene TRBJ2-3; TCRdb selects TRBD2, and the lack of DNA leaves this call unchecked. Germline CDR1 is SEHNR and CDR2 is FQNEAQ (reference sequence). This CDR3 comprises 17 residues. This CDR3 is CASSPYPGGTSTDTQYF.

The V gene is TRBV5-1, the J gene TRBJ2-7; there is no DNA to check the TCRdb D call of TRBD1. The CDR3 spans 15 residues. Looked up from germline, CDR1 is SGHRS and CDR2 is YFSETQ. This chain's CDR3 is CASSLAGGVRYEQYF.

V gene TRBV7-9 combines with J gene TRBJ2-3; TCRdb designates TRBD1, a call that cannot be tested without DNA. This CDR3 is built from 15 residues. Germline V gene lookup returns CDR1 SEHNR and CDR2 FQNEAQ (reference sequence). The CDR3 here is CASSSHAGGTDTQYF. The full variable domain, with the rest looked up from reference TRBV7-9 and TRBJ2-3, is DTGVSQNPRHKITKRGQNVTFRCDPISEHNRLYWYRQTLGQGPEFLTYFQNEAQLEKSRLLSDRFSAERPKGSFSTLEIQRTEQGDSAMYLCASSSHAGGTDTQYFGPGTRLTVL.

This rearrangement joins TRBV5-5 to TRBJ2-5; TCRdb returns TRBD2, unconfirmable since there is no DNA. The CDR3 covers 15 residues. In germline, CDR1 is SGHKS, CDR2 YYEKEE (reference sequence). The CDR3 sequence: CASSSRTSGQETQYF.

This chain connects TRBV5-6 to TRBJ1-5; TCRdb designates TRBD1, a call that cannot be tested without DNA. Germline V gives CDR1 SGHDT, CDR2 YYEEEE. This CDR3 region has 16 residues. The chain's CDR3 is CASSLRGGISNQPQHF. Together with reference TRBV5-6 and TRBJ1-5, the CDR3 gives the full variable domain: DAGVTQSPTHLIKTRGQQVTLRCSPKSGHDTVSWYQQALGQGPQFIFQYYEEEERQRGNFPDRFSGHQFPNYSSELNVNALLLGDSALYLCASSLRGGISNQPQHFGDGTRLSIL.

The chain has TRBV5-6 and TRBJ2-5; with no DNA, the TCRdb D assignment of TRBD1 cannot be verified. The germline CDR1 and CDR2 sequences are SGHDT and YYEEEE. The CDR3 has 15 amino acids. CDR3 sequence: CASSRTGRKQETQYF. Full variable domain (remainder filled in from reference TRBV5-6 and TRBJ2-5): DAGVTQSPTHLIKTRGQQVTLRCSPKSGHDTVSWYQQALGQGPQFIFQYYEEEERQRGNFPDRFSGHQFPNYSSELNVNALLLGDSALYLCASSRTGRKQETQYFGPGTRLLVL.

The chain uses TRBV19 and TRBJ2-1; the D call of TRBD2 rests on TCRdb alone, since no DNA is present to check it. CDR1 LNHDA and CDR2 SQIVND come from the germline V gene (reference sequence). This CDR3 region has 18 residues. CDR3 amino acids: CASSPHPIAGKLFNEQFF.

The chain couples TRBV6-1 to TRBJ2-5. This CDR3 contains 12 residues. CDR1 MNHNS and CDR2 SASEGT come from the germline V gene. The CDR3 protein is CASSEKGETQYF.

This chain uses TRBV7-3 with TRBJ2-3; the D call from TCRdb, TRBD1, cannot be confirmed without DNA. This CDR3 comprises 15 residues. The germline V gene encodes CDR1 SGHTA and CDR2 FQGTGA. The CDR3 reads CASSPGTFSTDTQYF.

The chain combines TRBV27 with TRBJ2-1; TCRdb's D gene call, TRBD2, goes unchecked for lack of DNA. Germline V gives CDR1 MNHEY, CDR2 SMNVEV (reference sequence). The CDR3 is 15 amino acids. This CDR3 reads CASRDTSGEYNEQFF.